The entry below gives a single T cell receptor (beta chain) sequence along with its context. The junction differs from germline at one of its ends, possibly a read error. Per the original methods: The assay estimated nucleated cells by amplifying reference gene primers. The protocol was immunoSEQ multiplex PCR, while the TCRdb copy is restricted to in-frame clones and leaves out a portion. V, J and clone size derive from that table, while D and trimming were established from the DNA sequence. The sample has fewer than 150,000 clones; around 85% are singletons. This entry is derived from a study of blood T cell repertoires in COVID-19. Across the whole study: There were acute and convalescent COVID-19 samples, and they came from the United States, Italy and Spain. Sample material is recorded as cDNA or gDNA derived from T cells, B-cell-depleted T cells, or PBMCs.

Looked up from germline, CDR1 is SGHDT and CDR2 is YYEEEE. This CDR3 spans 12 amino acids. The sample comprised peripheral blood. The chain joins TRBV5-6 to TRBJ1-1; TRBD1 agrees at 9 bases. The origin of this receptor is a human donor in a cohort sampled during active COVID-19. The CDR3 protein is CASSLGQGKAFF. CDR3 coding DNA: TGTGCCAGCAGTTTGGGACAGGGAAAAGCTTTCTTT.